These 23 T cell receptor beta chains share one sample of origin, sequenced in a study of cytomegalovirus exposure and HLA in healthy donors. PCR primers comprised 60 Vbeta and 13 Jbeta primers. TCRdb's copy holds only in-frame clones and misses some; the assay was immunoSEQ multiplex PCR. The sample records approximately 150,000 clones, approximately 72% being singletons. The specimen was PBMCs. These TCRs come from a female donor in good health and CMV-seronegative.

The chain employs TRBV7-9 and TRBJ1-4; 8 bases agree with TRBD1. Germline V lookup: CDR1 SEHNR, CDR2 FQNEAQ (reference sequence). V dropped 5 bases and J dropped 8; count of bases not matched to a gene: 10. This CDR3 comprises 15 residues. In DNA form, the CDR3 reads TGTGCCAGCAGCACATCGACAGGGGTGGGGGAAAAACTGTTTTTT. Its protein product is CASSTSTGVGEKLFF.

The chain has TRBV20-1 and TRBJ1-2; D not certain. CDR3 length equals 11 residues. Germline loops: CDR1 DFQATT, CDR2 SNEGSKA (reference sequence). This CDR3 is CSPTGVYGYTF. CDR3 sequence (DNA): TGCAGCCCGACCGGGGTCTATGGCTACACCTTC.

The chain recombines TRBV18 with TRBJ2-3; possible D gene TRBD2, 5 bases. The CDR3 is 16 residues long. V lost 3 bases, J lost 2 bases, and 15 bases lay in between. In germline, CDR1 is KGHSH, CDR2 LQKENI. The CDR3 loop is CASSPRVRTSTDTQYF. The CDR3 DNA follows: TGTGCCAGCTCACCGAGGGTACGGACCTCCACAGATACGCAGTATTTT.

This rearrangement joins TRBV25-1 to TRBJ2-7, with 10 bases aligning to TRBD2. The CDR3 covers 15 residues. J lost 2 bases, V lost 3 bases, and 4 bases had no gene match. The germline CDR1 and CDR2 sequences are MGHDK and SYGVNS. CDR3 in amino acids: CASSEAAGGPYEQYF. CDR3 nucleotide sequence: TGTGCCAGCAGTGAGGCAGCGGGAGGGCCCTACGAGCAGTACTTC.

The chain combines TRBV5-3 with TRBJ2-5; TRBD2 matches 13 bases. TRBV5-3 belongs to the ORF category, with a function that is uncertain. V shed 5 bases and J 5 bases; nucleotides not matched to a gene: 9. The CDR3 has 16 residues. The CDR3 DNA is TGTGCCAGAAGTCGGGGAACTAGCGGGGGGGCGGAGACCCAGTACTTC. This gives the protein CARSRGTSGGAETQYF.

The chain joins TRBV7-2 to TRBJ2-7, with 13 bases aligning to TRBD2. Per the germline V gene, CDR1 is SGHTA and CDR2 is FQGNSA. Trimming at V came to 4 bases and at J to 9 bases, leaving 9 bases not matched to a gene. This CDR3 has 15 amino acids. In DNA, the CDR3 is TGTGCCAGCAGCTCCAACTCCGGACTAGCGGGAGTGCAGTACTTC. Its protein product is CASSSNSGLAGVQYF.

V and J are TRBV10-3 and TRBJ1-1; the match to TRBD1 covers 11 bases. The trim removed 3 bases at V and 3 bases at J, leaving 15 bases unmatched. The CDR3 sequence is 19 residues long. Germline V gene sequence: CDR1 ENHRY, CDR2 SYGVKD. Written as DNA, the CDR3 is TGTGCCATCAGTGAACTCCCCGGGACAGGGGGAATTCGATACACTGAAGCTTTCTTT. It is translated as CAISELPGTGGIRYTEAFF.

This clone was seen a few times. The rearrangement joins TRBV30 to TRBJ2-3; possibly TRBD2 for D (5 bases). There are 11 residues in the CDR3. Per germline, CDR1 GTSNPN and CDR2 SVGIG (reference sequence). V lost 3 bases, J lost 7 bases, and 8 bases lay in between. The CDR3 coding sequence is TGTGCCTGGAGGGACTCCTATACGCAGTATTTT. It encodes CAWRDSYTQYF.

This clone was recorded only once. The chain's CDR3 is CASSSRQSGANVLTF. CDR3 nucleotides: TGCGCCAGCAGCTCCCGACAGTCTGGGGCCAACGTCCTGACTTTC. This sequence joins TRBV5-1 and TRBJ2-6, with TRBD1 as a possible D gene (5 bases). This CDR3 comprises 15 residues. Per germline, CDR1 SGHRS and CDR2 YFSETQ. V lost 3 bases and J 1 base, leaving 8 bases between the germline ends.

The V and J genes are TRBV19 and TRBJ2-1, with TRBD2 matching over 8 bases. Unmatched junction bases numbered 9, after V lost 3 bases and J lost 8 bases. The CDR3 is 15 amino acids. Germline V lookup: CDR1 LNHDA, CDR2 SQIVND (reference sequence). The CDR3 sequence: CASSIVTGGFDEQFF. In DNA form, the CDR3 reads TGTGCCAGTAGTATCGTAACGGGAGGGTTCGATGAGCAGTTCTTC.

Here the CDR3 reads CASSQELQGRGAFF. CDR3 nucleotide sequence: TGCGCCAGCAGCCAAGAATTGCAGGGGAGGGGGGCTTTCTTT. The V gene is TRBV4-1, the J gene TRBJ1-1, with D possibly matching TRBD1 (6 bases). This CDR3 has 14 amino acids. Germline CDR1 MGHRA, CDR2 YSYEKL. The germline V and J ends were trimmed by 0 bases and 11 bases, with 16 bases remaining between them.

This clone was found once. The gene calls are TRBV4-3 and TRBJ2-7; unclear D gene. V was cut by 1 base and J by 0 bases, with 19 bases left in between. This CDR3 spans 18 amino acids. CDR1 and CDR2 (germline): LGHNA, YSLEER. The CDR3 region has the DNA TGCGCCAGCAGCCAAGCAGGAAGCAGCCTCTCCCTCTCCTACGAGCAGTACTTC. Translating it yields CASSQAGSSLSLSYEQYF.

J is TRBJ1-5 and V is TRBV7-9; 7 bases align to TRBD1. The germline V gene encodes CDR1 SEHNR and CDR2 FQNEAQ (reference sequence). J gave up 6 bases and V 5 bases, and 4 bases lay outside the gene matches. The CDR3 covers 13 residues. CDR3 sequence: CASSPGQTQPQHF. As DNA, the CDR3 is TGTGCCAGCAGCCCGGGACAGACTCAGCCCCAGCATTTT.

This clone was observed a handful of times. The chain carries TRBV19 and TRBJ1-6, with TRBD1 matching over 8 bases. This CDR3 has 15 amino acids. J gave up 8 bases and V 3 bases, and 6 bases lay outside the gene matches. The germline V gene has CDR1 LNHDA and CDR2 SQIVND (reference sequence). The CDR3 region is CASSIGQGGHSPLHF. The CDR3 coding sequence is TGTGCCAGTAGTATTGGACAGGGCGGGCATTCACCCCTCCACTTT. Full variable domain (rest looked up from reference TRBV19 and TRBJ1-6): DGGITQSPKYLFRKEGQNVTLSCEQNLNHDAMYWYRQDPGQGLRLIYYSQIVNDFQKGDIAEGYSVSREKKESFPLTVTSAQKNPTAFYLCASSIGQGGHSPLHFGNGTRLTVT.

J is TRBJ2-7 and V is TRBV5-6; D possibly corresponds to TRBD1 (6 bases). CDR1 and CDR2 (germline): SGHDT, YYEEEE. V lost 4 bases, J lost 4 bases, and 12 bases lay in between. This CDR3 is 13 amino acids long. CDR3 sequence (DNA): TGTGCCAGCAGCGCAAGGGACAAGTACGAGCAGTACTTC. This encodes CASSARDKYEQYF.

V is TRBV7-8 and J is TRBJ2-2, with D hard to call. V was cut by 2 bases and J by 1 base, with 5 bases left in between. The CDR3 extends over 14 amino acids. CDR1 is SGHVS, CDR2 FQNEAQ, per germline. The CDR3 sequence is CASSLLGNTGELFF. DNA for the CDR3: TGTGCCAGCAGCTTACTCGGGAACACCGGGGAGCTGTTTTTT.

In this sample, this clone turned up a few times. The V and J genes are TRBV19 and TRBJ2-3, with TRBD2 as a possible D gene (6 bases). From germline, CDR1 is LNHDA and CDR2 SQIVND (reference sequence). Between the trimmed V and J ends, which lost 6 bases and 0 bases, there was a span of 10 bases. This CDR3 region has 14 residues. CDR3 residues: CASSLASSTDTQYF. DNA of the CDR3: TGTGCCAGTAGCCTAGCGTCTAGCACAGATACGCAGTATTTT.

J is TRBJ2-5 and V is TRBV11-1; D is possibly TRBD1 (6 bases). The J call may not be correct, given that the DNA end is closer to TRBJ2-7. The germline V gene encodes CDR1 SGHAT and CDR2 FQDESV (reference sequence). The CDR3 is made up of 12 amino acids. The CDR3 bases are TGTGCCAGCAGCCCCAGGGGCAGCGAGCAGTACTTC. Its protein product is CASSPRGSEQYF.

The gene calls are TRBV28 and TRBJ1-1; D gene ambiguous. Between the trimmed V and J ends, which lost 7 bases and 1 base, there was a span of 19 bases. The CDR3 covers 16 residues. Germline V CDR1 and CDR2: MDHEN, SYDVKM. The CDR3, as DNA: TGTGCCAGCACCTCCTCCGAGGGCCTCAAGAACACTGAAGCTTTCTTT. Translation gives CASTSSEGLKNTEAFF.

This chain links TRBV19 with TRBJ2-7; maybe TRBD1 (6 bases). Trimming pared 6 bases from V and 7 bases from J, leaving 13 bases between. Germline V gene data show CDR1 as LNHDA and CDR2 as SQIVND (reference sequence). The CDR3 covers 12 residues. The CDR3 DNA reads as TGTGCCAGTAGGGACACCACAGGGGAGCAGTACTTC. It translates to CASRDTTGEQYF.

This sequence joins TRBV28 and TRBJ2-2; 11 nucleotides align to TRBD2. There are 15 residues in the CDR3. The germline V gene has CDR1 MDHEN and CDR2 SYDVKM. V lost 8 bases to trimming and J lost 3 bases; unmatched junction nucleotides: 5. CDR3 nucleotides: TGTGCCAGCCGAGGGACTAGCGGATACACCGGGGAGCTGTTTTTT. It is translated as CASRGTSGYTGELFF.

The chain is built from TRBV5-1 and TRBJ1-1, with TRBD1 matching over 9 bases. V trimming: 0 bases; J trimming: 5 bases; junction bases outside the gene matches: 8. This CDR3 has 16 amino acids. CDR1 SGHRS and CDR2 YFSETQ come from the germline V gene. The CDR3 nucleotides read TGCGCCAGCAGCTTGGGGGACAGGGTTGTAGAAACTGAAGCTTTCTTT. This encodes CASSLGDRVVETEAFF.

This chain links TRBV7-3 with TRBJ2-3; no definite D call. Trimming cost V 3 bases and J 1 base, with 2 bases left between them. The CDR3 length is 12 residues. Per germline, CDR1 SGHTA and CDR2 FQGTGA. In DNA, the CDR3 is TGTGCCAGCAGCTTCGGCACAGATACGCAGTATTTT. This codes for CASSFGTDTQYF.